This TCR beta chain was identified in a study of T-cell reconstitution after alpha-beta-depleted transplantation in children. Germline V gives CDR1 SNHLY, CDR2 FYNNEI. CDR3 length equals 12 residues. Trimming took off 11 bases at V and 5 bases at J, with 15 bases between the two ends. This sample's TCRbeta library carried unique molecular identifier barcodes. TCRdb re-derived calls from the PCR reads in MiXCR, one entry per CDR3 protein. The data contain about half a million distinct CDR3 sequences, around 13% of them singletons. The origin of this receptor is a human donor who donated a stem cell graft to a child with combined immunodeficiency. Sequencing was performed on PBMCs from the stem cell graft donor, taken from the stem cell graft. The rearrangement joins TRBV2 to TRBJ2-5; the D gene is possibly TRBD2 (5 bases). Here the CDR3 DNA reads TGTGCCTCCGCAGCGTGGGAGGAGACCCAGTACTTC. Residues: CASAAWEETQYF.